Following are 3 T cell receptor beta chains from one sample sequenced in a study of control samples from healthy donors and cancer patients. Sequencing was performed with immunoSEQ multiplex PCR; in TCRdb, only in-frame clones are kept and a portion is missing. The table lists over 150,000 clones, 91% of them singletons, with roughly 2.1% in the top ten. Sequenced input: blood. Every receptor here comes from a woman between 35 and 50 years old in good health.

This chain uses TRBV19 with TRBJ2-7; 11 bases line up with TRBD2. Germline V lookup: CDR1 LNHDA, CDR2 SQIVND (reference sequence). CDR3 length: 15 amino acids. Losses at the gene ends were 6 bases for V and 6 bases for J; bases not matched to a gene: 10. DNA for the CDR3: TGTGCCAGTAGCAGCGAACCGGGACTAGCGGTCGAGCAGTACTTC. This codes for CASSSEPGLAVEQYF.

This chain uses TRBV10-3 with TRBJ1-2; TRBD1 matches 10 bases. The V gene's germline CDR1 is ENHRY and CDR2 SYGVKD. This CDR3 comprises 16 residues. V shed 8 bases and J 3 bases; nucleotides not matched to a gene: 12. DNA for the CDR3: TGTGCCATCTCCAAGTTTCTGGACAGGGGGGACTATGGCTACACCTTC. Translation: CAISKFLDRGDYGYTF.

The CDR3 bases are TGTGCCATCAGGGGGAGCGGGGGGGCCCGCGAGACCCAGTACTTC. Protein: CAIRGSGGARETQYF. The rearrangement uses TRBV10-3 and TRBJ2-5, with 10 positions matching TRBD2. The V and J ends lost 6 bases and 5 bases, in that order; junction bases with no gene match: 9. CDR3 length equals 15 residues. Germline values: CDR1 ENHRY, CDR2 SYGVKD.